The rows below give T cell receptor beta chains drawn from one sample of a study of regulatory T cells in long-lasting Graves disease. MiXCR, run by TCRdb on the multiplex PCR reads, gives a single entry per CDR3 protein. Among approximately 470,000 distinct CDR3 sequences, 20% to 25% were seen once, and the ten largest hold 7% to 10%. The sample in question was peripheral blood mononuclear cells (PBMCs), obtained when the disease was refractory, from a patient treated with antithyroid drugs. All receptors derive from a female donor with Graves disease. The CDR3 runs from the conserved cysteine through the conserved F or W. The order of the fields is clone size, V gene, J gene, D gene, CDR3 DNA, CDR3 protein. D genes are given only for firm matches. Clone size is stated in some rows and not others, as once, few, many or a class when expanded.

abundance: many; v_gene: TRBV6-2/TRBV6-3; j_gene: TRBJ1-5; d_gene: .; CDR3nt: TGTGCCAGCAGTTACCCTCGACAGAATAGCAATCAGCCCCAGCATTTT; CDR3aa: CASSYPRQNSNQPQHF
abundance: many; v_gene: TRBV12-3/TRBV12-4; j_gene: TRBJ2-5; d_gene: TRBD2; CDR3nt: TGTGCCAGCAGCTCTGGACTAGCGGGAGTCGGGACCCAGTACTTC; CDR3aa: CASSSGLAGVGTQYF
abundance: few; v_gene: TRBV30; j_gene: TRBJ1-2; d_gene: .; CDR3nt: TGTGCCTGGACCCCGGCGGGGGCCGATGGCTACACCTTC; CDR3aa: CAWTPAGADGYTF
abundance: .; v_gene: TRBV12-3/TRBV12-4; j_gene: TRBJ1-2; d_gene: .; CDR3nt: TGTGCCAGCAGTTTAGGGAGCGAAGGGGGGACCGGCCTTTGG; CDR3aa: CASSLGSEGGTGLW
abundance: many; v_gene: TRBV7-2; j_gene: TRBJ2-7; d_gene: TRBD1; CDR3nt: TGTGCCAGCAGCTTCTACAGGGGGAGCTCCTACGAGCAGTACTTC; CDR3aa: CASSFYRGSSYEQYF
abundance: few; v_gene: TRBV25-1; j_gene: TRBJ2-7; d_gene: TRBD2; CDR3nt: TGTGCCAGCAGTGACGGGGGGTGGCGGGGAACCTACGAGCAGTACTTC; CDR3aa: CASSDGGWRGTYEQYF
abundance: .; v_gene: TRBV20-1; j_gene: TRBJ2-7; d_gene: .; CDR3nt: TGCAGTGCGGGGGGTTACGAGCAGTACTTC; CDR3aa: CSAGGYEQYF
abundance: many; v_gene: TRBV29-1; j_gene: TRBJ1-2; d_gene: .; CDR3nt: TGCAGCGTTGAAGTGGGCGGGACGCGAGGCTACACCTTC; CDR3aa: CSVEVGGTRGYTF
abundance: many; v_gene: TRBV28; j_gene: TRBJ2-5; d_gene: .; CDR3nt: TGTGCCAGCAGGCCAACACCTGAAGAGACCCAGTACTTC; CDR3aa: CASRPTPEETQYF
abundance: few; v_gene: TRBV29-1; j_gene: TRBJ1-1; d_gene: TRBD1; CDR3nt: TGCAGCGTTGACCACTCGACAGGGTTCGGCACTGAAGCTTTCTTT; CDR3aa: CSVDHSTGFGTEAFF
abundance: .; v_gene: TRBV27; j_gene: TRBJ2-7; d_gene: TRBD1; CDR3nt: TGTGCCAGCAGACAGGGGACCCCTAAGAGCGAGCAGTACTTC; CDR3aa: CASRQGTPKSEQYF
abundance: few; v_gene: TRBV12-3/TRBV12-4; j_gene: TRBJ2-7; d_gene: .; CDR3nt: TGTGCCAGCAGCCCAGCGGGCCCCTACGAGCGGTACTTC; CDR3aa: CASSPAGPYERYF
abundance: many; v_gene: TRBV6-1; j_gene: TRBJ2-6; d_gene: .; CDR3nt: TGTGCCATGCGAGGTTCTGGGGCCAACGTCCTGACTTTC; CDR3aa: CAMRGSGANVLTF
abundance: .; v_gene: TRBV7-9; j_gene: TRBJ2-7; d_gene: TRBD2; CDR3nt: TGTGCCAGCAGCTTAGCGCTAGCGGGACGGGGCTCCTACGAGCAGTACTTC; CDR3aa: CASSLALAGRGSYEQYF
abundance: many; v_gene: TRBV12-3/TRBV12-4; j_gene: TRBJ2-4; d_gene: .; CDR3nt: TGTGCCAGCAGTTTAGGGAAAAACATTCAGTACTTC; CDR3aa: CASSLGKNIQYF
abundance: .; v_gene: TRBV7-8; j_gene: TRBJ1-5; d_gene: .; CDR3nt: TGTGCCAGCAGCTTTGAGATAAGGGCGCAAGGCAATCAGCCCCAGCATTTT; CDR3aa: CASSFEIRAQGNQPQHF
abundance: many; v_gene: TRBV2; j_gene: TRBJ1-2; d_gene: .; CDR3nt: TGTGCCAGCAGTGACCAGAGCCCCTATGGCTACACCTTC; CDR3aa: CASSDQSPYGYTF
abundance: .; v_gene: TRBV7-2; j_gene: TRBJ1-3; d_gene: TRBD1; CDR3nt: TGTGCCAGCAGTTCGGCAGGGGGTAGAAACACCATATATTTT; CDR3aa: CASSSAGGRNTIYF
abundance: few; v_gene: TRBV6-1; j_gene: TRBJ2-6; d_gene: .; CDR3nt: TGTGCCAGCCGAATTACGACCTCTGGGGCCAACGTCCTGACTTTC; CDR3aa: CASRITTSGANVLTF
abundance: many; v_gene: TRBV12-3/TRBV12-4; j_gene: TRBJ1-4; d_gene: TRBD1; CDR3nt: TGTGCCAGCAGCCAAGGGGACAGGGGGAGTGGAAATGAAAAACTGTTTTTT; CDR3aa: CASSQGDRGSGNEKLFF
abundance: many; v_gene: TRBV5-1; j_gene: TRBJ1-2; d_gene: .; CDR3nt: TGCGCCAGCAGCTTGCGAGGAGGGGGAGCTAACTATGGCTACACCTTC; CDR3aa: CASSLRGGGANYGYTF
abundance: many; v_gene: TRBV7-3; j_gene: TRBJ1-6; d_gene: .; CDR3nt: TGTGCCAGCAGCTTAACGGGGGGACTGAATTCACCCCTCCACTTT; CDR3aa: CASSLTGGLNSPLHF
abundance: many; v_gene: TRBV6-2/TRBV6-3; j_gene: TRBJ2-5; d_gene: TRBD2; CDR3nt: TGTGCCAGCACACGACTAGCGGGAGACCCCTGGGAGACCCAGTACTTC; CDR3aa: CASTRLAGDPWETQYF
abundance: many; v_gene: TRBV7-2; j_gene: TRBJ2-7; d_gene: .; CDR3nt: TGTGCCAGCAGCTTTATCTTCGGAGCCTACGAGCAGTACTTC; CDR3aa: CASSFIFGAYEQYF
abundance: many; v_gene: TRBV6-5; j_gene: TRBJ1-3; d_gene: .; CDR3nt: TGTGCCAGCAGTTACTCGAACATCGGGGCTGGAAACACCATATATTTT; CDR3aa: CASSYSNIGAGNTIYF
abundance: .; v_gene: TRBV5-1; j_gene: TRBJ1-1; d_gene: TRBD1; CDR3nt: TGCGCCAGCAGCTTGACAGGGGCCCCTAACACTGAAGCTTTCTTT; CDR3aa: CASSLTGAPNTEAFF
abundance: few; v_gene: TRBV4-1; j_gene: TRBJ1-1; d_gene: .; CDR3nt: TGCGCCAGCAGCCAAGAGGTCAGGGGCGCGAACACTGAAGCTTTCTTT; CDR3aa: CASSQEVRGANTEAFF
abundance: many; v_gene: TRBV2; j_gene: TRBJ2-7; d_gene: .; CDR3nt: TGTGCCAGCATAAAGGGGCGGGTAGGCGAGCAGTACTTC; CDR3aa: CASIKGRVGEQYF
abundance: .; v_gene: TRBV3-1; j_gene: TRBJ2-3; d_gene: .; CDR3nt: TGTGCCAGCAGCCAAGACGTTAGTACGCAGTATTTT; CDR3aa: CASSQDVSTQYF
abundance: many; v_gene: TRBV5-1; j_gene: TRBJ1-1; d_gene: .; CDR3nt: TGCGCCAGCAGGGTCGGGAGGGCAAACACTGAAGCTTTCTTT; CDR3aa: CASRVGRANTEAFF
abundance: once; v_gene: TRBV4-1; j_gene: TRBJ1-1; d_gene: .; CDR3nt: TGCGCCAGCCGCCGACAGAGAAACACTGAAGCTTTCTTT; CDR3aa: CASRRQRNTEAFF
abundance: many; v_gene: TRBV28; j_gene: TRBJ1-1; d_gene: .; CDR3nt: TGTGCCAGCAGTTTACCGCAGGGAGGGACTGAAGCTTTCTTT; CDR3aa: CASSLPQGGTEAFF
abundance: few; v_gene: TRBV14; j_gene: TRBJ2-4; d_gene: TRBD2; CDR3nt: TGTGCCAGCAGCCTAAATGGGGGGGTCATTCAGTACTTC; CDR3aa: CASSLNGGVIQYF
abundance: few; v_gene: TRBV7-9; j_gene: TRBJ2-6; d_gene: .; CDR3nt: TGTGCCAGCAGCCCCCGAGTCGTCAGGGCTGGGGCCAACGTCCTGACTTTC; CDR3aa: CASSPRVVRAGANVLTF
abundance: few; v_gene: TRBV19; j_gene: TRBJ2-5; d_gene: TRBD1; CDR3nt: TGTGCCAGTAGTATTAGGGGGCGAGAGACCCAGTACTTC; CDR3aa: CASSIRGRETQYF
abundance: few; v_gene: TRBV6-1; j_gene: TRBJ2-3; d_gene: TRBD1; CDR3nt: TGTGCCAGCATACCGGGACAGGGCACAGATACGCAGTATTTT; CDR3aa: CASIPGQGTDTQYF
abundance: few; v_gene: TRBV27; j_gene: TRBJ2-7; d_gene: TRBD2; CDR3nt: TGTGCCAGCAGTATGACTAGCGGGATCTACGGGCAGTACTTC; CDR3aa: CASSMTSGIYGQYF
abundance: .; v_gene: TRBV5-1; j_gene: TRBJ1-1; d_gene: .; CDR3nt: TGCGCCAGCAGCTTGGAGGGTATTGACACTGAAGCTTTCTTT; CDR3aa: CASSLEGIDTEAFF
abundance: many; v_gene: TRBV11-2; j_gene: TRBJ2-7; d_gene: TRBD1; CDR3nt: TGTGCCAGCAGCATCGGACAGGCCTACGAGCAGTACTTC; CDR3aa: CASSIGQAYEQYF
abundance: many; v_gene: TRBV7-8; j_gene: TRBJ1-2; d_gene: TRBD1; CDR3nt: TGTGCCAGCAGCTGGGGACAGGGATATGCCTATGGCTACACCTTC; CDR3aa: CASSWGQGYAYGYTF